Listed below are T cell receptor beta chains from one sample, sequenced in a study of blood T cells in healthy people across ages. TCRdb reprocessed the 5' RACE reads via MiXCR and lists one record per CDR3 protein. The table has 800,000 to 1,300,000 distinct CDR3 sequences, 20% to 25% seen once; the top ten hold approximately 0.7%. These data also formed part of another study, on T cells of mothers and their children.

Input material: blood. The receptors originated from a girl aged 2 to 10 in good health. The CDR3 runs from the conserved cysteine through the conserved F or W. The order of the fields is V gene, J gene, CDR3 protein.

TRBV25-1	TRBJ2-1	CASSDSRRSYNEQFF
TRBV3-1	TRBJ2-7	CASTPGTASYEQYF
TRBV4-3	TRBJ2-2	CASSQGPAGDYGELFF
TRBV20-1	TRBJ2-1	CSADSGTYNEQFF
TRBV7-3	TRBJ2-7	CASSFKLAGAEQYF
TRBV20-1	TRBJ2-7	CSVKDRNPYEQYF
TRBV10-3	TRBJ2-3	CAAGAGDTDTQYF
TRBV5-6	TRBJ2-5	CASSFAVEETQYF
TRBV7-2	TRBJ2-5	CASSRRGGPPETQYF
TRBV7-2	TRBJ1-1	CASSLTSGRTEAFF
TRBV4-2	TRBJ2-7	CASSQTSGGGNEQYF